This T cell receptor beta chain comes out of a study of T cell repertoires in cytomegalovirus infection. Study details: Recently identified HLA-C-restricted and well-studied HLA-B-restricted CMV epitopes were used.

This clonotype was observed once. What it recognizes is unknown. TCRdb fed the reads into MiXCR, producing one record per CDR3 protein. The sample contains roughly 150,000 distinct CDR3 sequences, roughly 20% of which appear only once. Unmatched junction bases numbered 8, after V lost 5 bases and J lost 4 bases. CDR1 and CDR2 (germline): SGHTA, FQGTGA. The CDR3 extends over 15 amino acids. The sample was CD8+ T cells from cultured PBMCs, taken from culture after CMV antigen stimulation. This TCR was recovered from a human donor in good health (CMV status not recorded). Some clones in this sample may be carry-over from other donors' samples. The chain employs TRBV7-3 and TRBJ2-3, with 8 bases matching TRBD2. The CDR3 region is CASSLTGGLADTQYF. The CDR3 DNA is TGTGCCAGCAGCCTCACGGGGGGGCTCGCAGATACGCAGTATTTT.